This T cell receptor beta chain was documented in a study of shared clonotypes between healthy human individuals. Clones were sequenced by immunoSEQ multiplex PCR, and TCRdb holds only the in-frame ones, with some missing. Among roughly 1.5 million clones listed, 98% were seen once. The germline gives CDR1 SGHVS, CDR2 FQNEAQ. Trimming shortened V by 4 bases and J by 1 base, and 24 bases separated the two germline ends. This CDR3 contains 19 residues. The V gene is TRBV7-8, the J gene TRBJ2-3, with D uncertain. The TCR sequence derives from a man aged 25-45 years in good health. Sequenced material: naive CD4+ T cells sorted from blood. Subset described: CD45RA+ positively selected. The CDR3 nucleotides are TGTGCCAGCAGCTCTAACCCCCCGCCCGGGCGATCCCGCACAGATACGCAGTATTTT. Translating it yields CASSSNPPPGRSRTDTQYF.